What follows describes a single T cell receptor (beta chain). The repertoire was sequenced with immunoSEQ multiplex PCR; TCRdb's copy has only in-frame clones and lacks some. The sample yields roughly 360,000 clones, roughly 77% seen once. The sample belongs to a study of blood T cell repertoires in COVID-19. This TCR derives from a human donor with acute or convalescent COVID-19. The donor label of this sample is uncertain. The sample taken for sequencing was peripheral blood.

The CDR3 sequence: CASSVGRNEQFF. The CDR3, as DNA: TGTGCCAGCAGTGTGGGGCGGAATGAGCAGTTCTTC. V usage is TRBV6-2 or TRBV6-3 and J usage is TRBJ2-1; tentatively, D is TRBD1 (5 bases). This CDR3 has 12 amino acids. The V end lost 5 bases, the J end lost 7 bases, and 9 bases lay between the germline ends. Germline loops: CDR1 MNHEY, CDR2 SVGEGT.